These 3 T cell receptor beta chains share one sample of origin, sequenced in a study of shared clonotypes between healthy human individuals. Here immunoSEQ multiplex PCR was the method, and the copy in TCRdb shows in-frame clones only, minus some. The sample includes about 1 million clones, 70% to 80% of them seen just once. Specimen: memory CD4+ T cells sorted from blood. Noted subset: CD45RA-negative fraction. These receptors all stem from a man between 18 and 29 years old in good health.

This clone was found once. The CDR3 protein is CASSLARGAETQYF. The CDR3 DNA reads TGTGCCAGCAGTCTCGCCCGGGGGGCCGAGACCCAGTACTTC. The chain carries TRBV27 and TRBJ2-5, with TRBD2 as a possible D gene (7 bases). Germline V gene sequence: CDR1 MNHEY, CDR2 SMNVEV (reference sequence). The CDR3 runs 14 residues. V lost 5 bases and J lost 5, with 15 bases in between.

The chain joins TRBV6-1 to TRBJ2-5; D gene uncertain. The V gene lost 4 bases and the J gene lost 2 bases, with 11 bases spanning the gap. The CDR3 loop spans 14 amino acids. Germline CDR1 and CDR2: MNHNS and SASEGT. The CDR3 DNA is TGTGCCAGCAGTGCTGGGCGAAAACAAGAGACCCAGTACTTC. Translated, it gives CASSAGRKQETQYF.

The chain carries TRBV21-1 and TRBJ2-1; the tabulated D call, TRBD2, remains unverified against the DNA. TRBV21-1 is a documented pseudogene. This CDR3 region has 15 residues. CDR3 nucleotide sequence: TGTGCCAGCAATCCGGGGACTAGCGTATACAATGAGCAGTTCTTC. Its protein product is CASNPGTSVYNEQFF.